The clone carrying this TCR beta chain was seen at least ten times. What it binds is not known. The cDNA was generated through 5'RACE incorporating 10-nucleotide random UMIs. MiXCR, run by TCRdb on the 5' RACE reads, gives a single entry per CDR3 protein. The repertoire holds 64,000 or so distinct CDR3 sequences, with 10% to 13% as singletons. The germline CDR1 and CDR2 sequences are SGHRS and YFSETQ. This CDR3 comprises 16 residues. Trimming cost V 4 bases and J 0 bases; bases outside gene matches: 6. As to time point: longitudinal time-point 1 (baseline). This record comes from a study of neurological immune-mediated disorders. Study-wide points: HTLV-1-associated myelopathy displayed the greatest TCR clonal expansion, and multiple sclerosis exhibited the smallest, lower than that of healthy controls.

This receptor was taken from a man aged 25-45 years in good health. Sequenced: PBMCs. The J gene is TRBJ2-1, the V gene TRBV5-1; TRBD2 matches 8 bases. The DNA for the CDR3 is TGCGCCAGCAGCCAGCAACTAGCGGTCTCCTACAATGAGCAGTTCTTC. Translated: CASSQQLAVSYNEQFF.